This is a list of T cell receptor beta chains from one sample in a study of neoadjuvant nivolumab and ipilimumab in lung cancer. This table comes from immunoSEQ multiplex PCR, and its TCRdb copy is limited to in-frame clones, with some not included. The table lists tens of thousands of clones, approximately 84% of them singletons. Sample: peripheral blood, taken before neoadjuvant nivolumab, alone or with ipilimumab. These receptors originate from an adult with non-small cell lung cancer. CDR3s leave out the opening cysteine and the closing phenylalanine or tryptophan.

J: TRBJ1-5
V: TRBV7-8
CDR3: ASSNDINQPQH

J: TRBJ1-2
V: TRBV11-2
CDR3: ASSSSDRALHGYT

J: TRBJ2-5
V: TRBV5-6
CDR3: ASSMGPQETQY

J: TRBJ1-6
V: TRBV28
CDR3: ASSFSGGQGYNSPLH

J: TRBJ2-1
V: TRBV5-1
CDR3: ASSSLDSYNEQF

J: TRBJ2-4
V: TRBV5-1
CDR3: ASSLGTGGLIQY

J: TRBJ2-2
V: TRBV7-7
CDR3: ASSPGTGGTGELF

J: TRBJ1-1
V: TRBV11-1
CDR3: ASSLPGANTEAF

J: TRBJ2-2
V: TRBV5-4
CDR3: ASSLTGNTGELF

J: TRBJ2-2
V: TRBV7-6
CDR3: ASSLGFNTGELF

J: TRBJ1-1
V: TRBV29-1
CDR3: SVDGRANTEAF

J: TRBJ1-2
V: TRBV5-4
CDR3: ASSLRGGLSYGYT

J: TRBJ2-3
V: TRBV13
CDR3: ASSLINTDTQY

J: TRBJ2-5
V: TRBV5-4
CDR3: ASSPRLAGGQETQY

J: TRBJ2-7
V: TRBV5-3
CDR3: ARSLADVEQKYEQY

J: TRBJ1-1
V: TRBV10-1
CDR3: ASISEPKQGADVMKAF

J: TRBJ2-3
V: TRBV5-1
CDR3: ASSLLTDTQY

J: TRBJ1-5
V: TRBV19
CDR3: ASKGLSNQPQH

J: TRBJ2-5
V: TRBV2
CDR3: ASSQNQETQY

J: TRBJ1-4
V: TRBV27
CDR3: ASGPISTNEKLF

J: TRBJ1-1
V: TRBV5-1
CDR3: ASSPPGQGYGGMNTEAF

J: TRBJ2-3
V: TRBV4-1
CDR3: ASSQGLAGGFADTQY

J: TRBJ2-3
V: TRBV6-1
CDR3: ASSEFVSPTTDTQY

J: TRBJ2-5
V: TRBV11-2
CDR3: ASSPTSGGETQY

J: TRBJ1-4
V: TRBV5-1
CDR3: ASSRDRGRDEKLF

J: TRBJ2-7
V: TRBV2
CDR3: ASYRDRVNEQY

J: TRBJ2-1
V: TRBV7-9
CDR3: ASSFSGLSYNEQF

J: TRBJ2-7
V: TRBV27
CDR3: ASSPGQSYEQY

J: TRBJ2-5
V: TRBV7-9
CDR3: ASSTDRGETQY

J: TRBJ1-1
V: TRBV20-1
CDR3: SASPGIEAF

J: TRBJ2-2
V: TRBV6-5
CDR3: ASSYRLAGNTGELF

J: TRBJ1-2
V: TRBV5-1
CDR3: ASRSSTLGLGYT

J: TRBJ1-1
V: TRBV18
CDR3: ASSPGGGNQNTEAF

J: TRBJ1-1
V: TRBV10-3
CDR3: AISESKTENTEAF

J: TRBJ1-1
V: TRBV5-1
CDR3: ASSRVRGGTEAF

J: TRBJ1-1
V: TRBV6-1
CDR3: ASRDYRESEAF

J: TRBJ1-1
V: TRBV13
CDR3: ASSPEWTNTEAF

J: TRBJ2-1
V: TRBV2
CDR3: ASSVLAGADEQF

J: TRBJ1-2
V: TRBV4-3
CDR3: ASSQAALKKDGYT

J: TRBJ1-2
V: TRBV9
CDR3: ASSSTDRGNYGYT

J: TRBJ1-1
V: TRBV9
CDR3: ASSPSLGTNTEAF

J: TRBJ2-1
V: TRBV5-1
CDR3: ASSLGGYSYNEQF

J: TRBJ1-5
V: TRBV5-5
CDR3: ASSETDIRGQPQH

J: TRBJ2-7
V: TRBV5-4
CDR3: ASSLTGQGIYEQY

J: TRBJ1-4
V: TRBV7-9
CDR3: ASSPLDRANEKLF